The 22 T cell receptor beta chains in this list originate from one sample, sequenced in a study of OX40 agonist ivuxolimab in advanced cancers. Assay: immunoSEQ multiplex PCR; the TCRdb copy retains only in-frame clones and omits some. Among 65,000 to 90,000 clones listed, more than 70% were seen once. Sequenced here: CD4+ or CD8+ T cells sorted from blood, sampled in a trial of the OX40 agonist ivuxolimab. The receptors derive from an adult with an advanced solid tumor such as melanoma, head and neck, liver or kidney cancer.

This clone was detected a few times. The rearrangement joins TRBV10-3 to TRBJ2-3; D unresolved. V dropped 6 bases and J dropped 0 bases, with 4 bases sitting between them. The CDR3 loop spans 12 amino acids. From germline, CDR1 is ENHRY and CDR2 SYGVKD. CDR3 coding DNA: TGTGCCATCAGGGACAGCACAGATACGCAGTATTTT. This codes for CAIRDSTDTQYF.

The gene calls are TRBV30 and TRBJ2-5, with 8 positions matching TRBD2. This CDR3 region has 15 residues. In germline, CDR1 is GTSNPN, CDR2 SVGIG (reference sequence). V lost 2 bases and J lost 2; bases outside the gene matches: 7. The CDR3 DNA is TGTGCCTGGAGTAAGGCGACTAGCGAGCAAGAGACCCAGTACTTC. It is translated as CAWSKATSEQETQYF.

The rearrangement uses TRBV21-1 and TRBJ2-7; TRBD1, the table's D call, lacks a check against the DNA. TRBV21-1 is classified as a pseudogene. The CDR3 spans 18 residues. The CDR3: CASSKAGSRGDRGNEQYF. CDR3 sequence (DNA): TGTGCCAGCAGCAAAGCCGGTTCGCGTGGGGACAGGGGAAACGAGCAGTACTTC.

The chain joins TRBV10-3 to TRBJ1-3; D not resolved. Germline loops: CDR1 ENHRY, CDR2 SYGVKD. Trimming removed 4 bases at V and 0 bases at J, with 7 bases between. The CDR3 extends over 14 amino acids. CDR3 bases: TGTGCCATCAGTGGACAATTCTCTGGAAACACCATATATTTT. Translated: CAISGQFSGNTIYF.

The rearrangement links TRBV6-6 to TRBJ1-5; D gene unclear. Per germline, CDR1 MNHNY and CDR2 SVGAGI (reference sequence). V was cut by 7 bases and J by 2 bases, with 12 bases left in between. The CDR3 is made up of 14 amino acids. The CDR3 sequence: CASTLDGRNQPQHF. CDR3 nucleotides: TGTGCCAGCACTCTGGACGGGCGCAATCAGCCCCAGCATTTT.

CDR3 DNA sequence: TGTGCCAGCAGCCGTCGGGGGGCTTACGAGCAGTACTTC. Its protein is CASSRRGAYEQYF. The chain has TRBV7-6 and TRBJ2-7; D may be TRBD2 (7 bases). This CDR3 has 13 amino acids. From germline, CDR1 is SGHVS and CDR2 FNYEAQ. The germline V and J ends were trimmed by 5 bases and 4 bases, with 12 bases remaining between them.

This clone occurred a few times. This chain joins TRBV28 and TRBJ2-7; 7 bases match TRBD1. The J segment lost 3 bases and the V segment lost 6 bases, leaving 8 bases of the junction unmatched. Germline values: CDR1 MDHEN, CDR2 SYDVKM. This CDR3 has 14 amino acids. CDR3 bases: TGTGCCAGCAGCCCCTTAAGACAGGGCTACGAGCAGTACTTC. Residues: CASSPLRQGYEQYF.

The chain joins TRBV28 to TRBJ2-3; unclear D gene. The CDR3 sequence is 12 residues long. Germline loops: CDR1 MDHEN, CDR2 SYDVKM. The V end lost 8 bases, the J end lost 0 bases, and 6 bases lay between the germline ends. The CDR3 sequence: CASQDSTDTQYF. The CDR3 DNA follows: TGTGCCAGCCAAGACAGCACAGATACGCAGTATTTT.

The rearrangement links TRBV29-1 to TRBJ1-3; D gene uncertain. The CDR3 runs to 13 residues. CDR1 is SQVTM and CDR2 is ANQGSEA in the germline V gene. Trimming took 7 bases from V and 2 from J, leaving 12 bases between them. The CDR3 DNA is TGCAGCGCCGAGTCCGGGGCTGGAAACACCATATATTTT. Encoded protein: CSAESGAGNTIYF.

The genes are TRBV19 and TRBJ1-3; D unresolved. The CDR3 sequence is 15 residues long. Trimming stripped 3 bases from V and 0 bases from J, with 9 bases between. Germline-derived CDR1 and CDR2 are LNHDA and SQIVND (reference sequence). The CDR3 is CASSMRAHSGNTIYF. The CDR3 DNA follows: TGTGCCAGTAGTATGAGGGCGCACTCTGGAAACACCATATATTTT.

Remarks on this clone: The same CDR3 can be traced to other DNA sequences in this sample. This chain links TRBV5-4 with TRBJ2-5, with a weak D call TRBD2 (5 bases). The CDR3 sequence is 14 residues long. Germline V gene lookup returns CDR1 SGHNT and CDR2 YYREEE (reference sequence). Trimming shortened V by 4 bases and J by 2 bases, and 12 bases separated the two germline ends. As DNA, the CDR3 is TGTGCCAGCAGCCTAGGGAGCCGGCAAGAGACCCAGTACTTC. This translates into CASSLGSRQETQYF.

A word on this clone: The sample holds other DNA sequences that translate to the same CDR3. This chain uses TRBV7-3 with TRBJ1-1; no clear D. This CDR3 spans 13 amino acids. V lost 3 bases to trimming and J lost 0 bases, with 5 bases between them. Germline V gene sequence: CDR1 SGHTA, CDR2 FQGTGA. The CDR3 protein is CASSLGMNTEAFF. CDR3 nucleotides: TGTGCCAGCAGCTTGGGGATGAACACTGAAGCTTTCTTT.

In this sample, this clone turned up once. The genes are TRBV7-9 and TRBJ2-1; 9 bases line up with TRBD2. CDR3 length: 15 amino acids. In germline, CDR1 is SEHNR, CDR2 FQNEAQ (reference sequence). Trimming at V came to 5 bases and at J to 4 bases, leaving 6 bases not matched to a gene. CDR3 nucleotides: TGTGCCAGCAGCCCCGGGACTAGCATATACAATGAGCAGTTCTTC. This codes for CASSPGTSIYNEQFF.

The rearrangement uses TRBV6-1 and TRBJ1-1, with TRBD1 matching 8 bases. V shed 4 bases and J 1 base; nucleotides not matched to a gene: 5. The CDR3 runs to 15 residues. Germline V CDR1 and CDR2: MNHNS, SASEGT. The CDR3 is CASSAQGAANTEAFF. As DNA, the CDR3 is TGTGCCAGCAGTGCGCAGGGGGCGGCGAACACTGAAGCTTTCTTT.

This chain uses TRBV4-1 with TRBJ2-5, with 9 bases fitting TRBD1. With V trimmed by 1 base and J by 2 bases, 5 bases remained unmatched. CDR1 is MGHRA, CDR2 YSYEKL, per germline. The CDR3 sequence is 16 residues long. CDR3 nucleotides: TGCGCCAGCAGCCAAGCCGGGACAGGGCTACAAGAGACCCAGTACTTC. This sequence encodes CASSQAGTGLQETQYF.

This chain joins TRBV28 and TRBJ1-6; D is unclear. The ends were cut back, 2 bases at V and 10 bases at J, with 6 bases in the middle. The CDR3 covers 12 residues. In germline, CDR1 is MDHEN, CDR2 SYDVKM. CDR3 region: CASSLVGSPLHF. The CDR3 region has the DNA TGTGCCAGCAGTTTAGTCGGCTCACCCCTCCACTTT.

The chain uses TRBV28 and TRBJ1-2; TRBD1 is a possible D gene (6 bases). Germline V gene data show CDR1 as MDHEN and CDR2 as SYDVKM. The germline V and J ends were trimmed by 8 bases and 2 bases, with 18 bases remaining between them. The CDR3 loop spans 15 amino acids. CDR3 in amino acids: CASLGPGDTNYGYTF. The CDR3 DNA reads TGTGCCAGCCTTGGGCCGGGGGACACCAACTATGGCTACACCTTC.

CDR3 residues: CASKSGGDTGELFF. The CDR3 DNA sequence: TGTGCCAGCAAAAGTGGGGGGGACACCGGGGAGCTGTTTTTT. V gene TRBV6-1 combines with J gene TRBJ2-2; 7 nucleotides align to TRBD2. Germline values: CDR1 MNHNS, CDR2 SASEGT. Losses at the gene ends were 7 bases for V and 3 bases for J; bases not matched to a gene: 5. The CDR3 has 14 residues.

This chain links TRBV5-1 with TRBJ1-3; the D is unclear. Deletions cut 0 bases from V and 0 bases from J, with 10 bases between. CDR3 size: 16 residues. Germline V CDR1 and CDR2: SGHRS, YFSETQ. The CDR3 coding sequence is TGCGCCAGCAGCTTGGGTGCCAGCTTCTCTGGAAACACCATATATTTT. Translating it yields CASSLGASFSGNTIYF.

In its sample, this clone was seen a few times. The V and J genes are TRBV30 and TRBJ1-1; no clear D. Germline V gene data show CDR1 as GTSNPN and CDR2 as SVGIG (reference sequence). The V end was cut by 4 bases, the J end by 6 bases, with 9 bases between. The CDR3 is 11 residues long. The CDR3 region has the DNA TGTGCCTGGACAGGTGAAGCTGAAGCTTTCTTT. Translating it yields CAWTGEAEAFF.

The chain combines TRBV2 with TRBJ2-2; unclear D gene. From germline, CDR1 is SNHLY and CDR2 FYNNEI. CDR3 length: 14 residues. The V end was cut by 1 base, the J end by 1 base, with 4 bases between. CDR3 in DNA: TGTGCCAGCAGTGAAGACATGAACACCGGGGAGCTGTTTTTT. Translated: CASSEDMNTGELFF. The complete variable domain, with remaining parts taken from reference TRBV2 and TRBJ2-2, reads EPEVTQTPSHQVTQMGQEVILRCVPISNHLYFYWYRQILGQKVEFLVSFYNNEISEKSEIFDDQFSVERPDGSNFTLKIRSTKLEDSAMYFCASSEDMNTGELFFGEGSRLTVL.

The CDR3: CASSAQGSMVGNEKLFF. The CDR3 bases are TGTGCCAGCAGTGCTCAGGGTAGTATGGTTGGGAATGAAAAACTGTTTTTT. The genes are TRBV2 and TRBJ1-4, with TRBD1 as a possible D gene (5 bases). The CDR3 totals 17 residues. Germline-derived CDR1 and CDR2 are SNHLY and FYNNEI. Trimming pared 4 bases from V and 5 bases from J, leaving 20 bases between.